The 31 T cell receptor beta chains in this list originate from one sample, sequenced in a study of blood T cell repertoires in COVID-19. The protocol was immunoSEQ multiplex PCR, while the TCRdb copy is restricted to in-frame clones and leaves out a portion. This table has under 200,000 clones, approximately 87% appearing once. The sequenced sample consisted of peripheral blood. These receptors were collected from a woman in her 70s with COVID-19, enrolled during active disease.

The chain carries TRBV24-1 and TRBJ2-5, with TRBD1 identical over 7 bases. The V segment lost 4 bases and the J segment 2 bases; nucleotides outside the gene matches: 6. Germline CDR1 reads KGHDR; CDR2 reads SFDVKD. The CDR3 length is 15 residues. Here the CDR3 reads CATSDYKQGQETQYF. The CDR3 nucleotides read TGTGCCACCAGTGACTACAAACAGGGGCAAGAGACCCAGTACTTC.

The CDR3 sequence is CASSLPQGSGYTF. The DNA for the CDR3 is TGTGCCAGCTCACTTCCCCAGGGGAGCGGCTACACCTTC. J is TRBJ1-2 and V is TRBV18, with D tentatively TRBD1 (6 bases). V was shortened by 4 bases and J by 8 bases, with 14 bases between the two germline ends. The CDR3 is 13 amino acids. The germline gives CDR1 KGHSH, CDR2 LQKENI.

The V gene is TRBV6-1, the J gene TRBJ1-1; D not certain. With 0 bases removed from V and 7 bases from J, the gap between germline ends came to 3 bases. CDR1 is MNHNS, CDR2 SASEGT, per germline. The CDR3 covers 11 residues. The CDR3 spells CASSEAYEAFF. The CDR3 nucleotides read TGTGCCAGCAGTGAAGCCTATGAAGCTTTCTTT.

The chain employs TRBV10-3 and TRBJ2-7; TRBD2 matches 7 bases. There are 13 residues in the CDR3. Trimming took 8 bases from V and 5 from J; bases not matched to a gene: 9. Germline lookup yields CDR1 ENHRY and CDR2 SYGVKD. The CDR3 reads CAIGGGGLDEQYF. In DNA form, the CDR3 reads TGTGCCATCGGTGGGGGGGGTTTGGACGAGCAGTACTTC.

The chain combines TRBV5-1 with TRBJ2-4, with 12 nucleotides matching TRBD2. The trim removed 4 bases at V and 3 bases at J, leaving 11 bases unmatched. Germline CDR1 and CDR2: SGHRS and YFSETQ. The CDR3 spans 18 residues. The CDR3 here is CASSRGLAGSLGKNIQYF. Here the CDR3 DNA reads TGCGCCAGCAGCCGTGGACTAGCGGGGTCCTTGGGCAAAAACATTCAGTACTTC.

This chain connects TRBV5-1 to TRBJ2-3, with TRBD2 as a possible D gene (6 bases). CDR1 is SGHRS, CDR2 YFSETQ, per germline. Between the trimmed V and J ends, which lost 5 bases and 5 bases, there was a span of 12 bases. The CDR3 loop spans 13 amino acids. CDR3 residues: CASREGLVDTQYF. The CDR3 DNA is TGCGCCAGCAGGGAGGGGTTGGTAGATACGCAGTATTTT. Supplemented by reference TRBV5-1 and TRBJ2-3, the full variable domain reads KAGVTQTPRYLIKTRGQQVTLSCSPISGHRSVSWYQQTPGQGLQFLFEYFSETQRNKGNFPGRFSGRQFSNSRSEMNVSTLELGDSALYLCASREGLVDTQYFGPGTRLTVL.

The chain combines TRBV2 with TRBJ2-5; 7 bases align to TRBD2. The CDR3 covers 13 residues. Germline V gene data show CDR1 as SNHLY and CDR2 as FYNNEI. Germline trimming cut 6 bases from V and 4 bases from J; bases unmatched to any gene: 5. This chain's CDR3 is CASRRLASETQYF. The CDR3 DNA reads TGTGCCAGCAGACGACTAGCATCAGAGACCCAGTACTTC.

The chain combines TRBV7-2 with TRBJ1-2; D is unresolved. CDR1 SGHTA and CDR2 FQGNSA come from the germline V gene. The CDR3 covers 14 residues. Trimming pared 5 bases from V and 4 bases from J, leaving 14 bases between. The CDR3 DNA follows: TGTGCCAGCAGCCCCGGACGGAGGGCCTATGGCTACACCTTC. This gives the protein CASSPGRRAYGYTF.

V usage is TRBV5-1 and J usage is TRBJ2-3; 10 bases are shared with TRBD2. This CDR3 is 13 amino acids long. With 4 bases clipped from V and 12 bases from J, the junction kept 8 bases outside the gene matches. The germline gives CDR1 SGHRS, CDR2 YFSETQ. In DNA, the CDR3 is TGCGCCAGCAGCGACCCCCTAGCGGGGGTTCAGTATTTT. Its translation is CASSDPLAGVQYF.

This chain connects TRBV15 to TRBJ1-1; the D is unclear. V was shortened by 0 bases and J by 1 base, with 6 bases between the two germline ends. In germline, CDR1 is LNHNV, CDR2 YYDKDF (reference sequence). The CDR3 consists of 14 residues. The CDR3 nucleotides read TGTGCCACCAGCAGAGATATTCCGAACACTGAAGCTTTCTTT. Translated, it gives CATSRDIPNTEAFF.

J is TRBJ1-4 and V is TRBV7-2, with D possibly matching TRBD1 (6 bases). V lost 4 bases to trimming and J lost 8 bases, with 17 bases between them. The CDR3 extends over 15 amino acids. Germline CDR1 and CDR2: SGHTA and FQGNSA. CDR3 in DNA: TGTGCCAGCAGCTCCGTGACAGGATCAGACGAAAAACTGTTTTTT. Translating gives CASSSVTGSDEKLFF.

The chain combines TRBV28 with TRBJ1-2; D gene unclear. CDR1 is MDHEN, CDR2 SYDVKM, per germline. The CDR3 extends over 15 amino acids. The V gene lost 6 bases and the J gene lost 5 bases, with 19 bases spanning the gap. The CDR3 DNA reads TGTGCCAGCAGGATAAAAGCCCGCGGGTTATATGGCTACACCTTC. This codes for CASRIKARGLYGYTF.

This chain joins TRBV21-1 and TRBJ1-4; TRBD1, the table's D call, was not compared with the DNA. TRBV21-1 is described as a pseudogene. The CDR3 loop spans 14 amino acids. CDR3 sequence reads: CASSDRHRVEKLFF. The DNA for the CDR3 is TGTGCCAGCAGCGACCGTCACAGGGTTGAAAAACTGTTTTTT.

This clone has just one count. This chain connects TRBV2 to TRBJ1-4; TRBD1 matches 10 bases. From germline, CDR1 is SNHLY and CDR2 FYNNEI. This CDR3 region has 14 residues. The ends lost 6 bases at V and 7 bases at J; junction bases unmatched: 5. The CDR3: CASRPGTGVEKLFF. The CDR3, as DNA: TGTGCCAGCAGGCCTGGGACAGGGGTTGAAAAACTGTTTTTT.

V gene TRBV6-5 combines with J gene TRBJ1-2; 9 positions match TRBD1. With 0 bases clipped from V and 4 bases from J, the junction kept 3 bases outside the gene matches. Germline V gives CDR1 MNHEY, CDR2 SVGAGI. The CDR3 is 15 residues long. The DNA for the CDR3 is TGTGCCAGCAGTTACTCTCCGGGACAGGGCTATGGCTACACCTTC. Translated: CASSYSPGQGYGYTF.

CDR3 sequence reads: CASSFTSTGPYYGYTF. CDR3 sequence (DNA): TGTGCCAGTAGTTTTACTTCGACAGGTCCTTACTATGGCTACACCTTC. This chain connects TRBV19 to TRBJ1-2, with D possibly being TRBD1 (6 bases). The CDR3 sequence is 16 residues long. Germline V gives CDR1 LNHDA, CDR2 SQIVND (reference sequence). V lost 5 bases, J lost 3 bases, and 19 bases lay in between. The variable domain in full, completed from reference TRBV19 and TRBJ1-2, reads DGGITQSPKYLFRKEGQNVTLSCEQNLNHDAMYWYRQDPGQGLRLIYYSQIVNDFQKGDIAEGYSVSREKKESFPLTVTSAQKNPTAFYLCASSFTSTGPYYGYTFGSGTRLTVV.

The chain employs TRBV19 and TRBJ1-3; no firm D call. This CDR3 region has 15 residues. V was cut by 1 base and J by 0 bases, with 7 bases left in between. Germline lookup yields CDR1 LNHDA and CDR2 SQIVND (reference sequence). DNA of the CDR3: TGTGCCAGTAGTATAGGAGGGTTCTCTGGAAACACCATATATTTT. This sequence encodes CASSIGGFSGNTIYF.

The chain combines TRBV7-2 with TRBJ1-6; 8 bases align to TRBD1. CDR1 is SGHTA and CDR2 is FQGNSA in the germline V gene. J was trimmed by 6 bases and V by 5 bases; bases with no gene match: 9. The CDR3 runs 16 residues. The chain's CDR3 is CASSEESGGLNSPLHF. CDR3 DNA sequence: TGTGCCAGCAGCGAGGAGTCAGGGGGCCTTAATTCACCCCTCCACTTT.

This clone was recorded only once. This sequence joins TRBV2 and TRBJ1-6, with D maybe TRBD1 (5 bases). The V end lost 2 bases, the J end lost 1 base, and 12 bases lay between the germline ends. The CDR3 contains 17 residues. Germline assignment: CDR1 SNHLY and CDR2 FYNNEI. CDR3 DNA: TGTGCCAGCAGTGAACGGGGGGGGTTTTCCTATAATTCACCCCTCCACTTT. Encoded protein: CASSERGGFSYNSPLHF.

Written as DNA, the CDR3 is TGTGCCAGCAGCTTGAAAACAGGGCCCGATGGGTACACTGAAGCTTTCTTT. It yields the protein CASSLKTGPDGYTEAFF. This rearrangement joins TRBV5-6 to TRBJ1-1; perhaps TRBD1 as D (6 bases). This CDR3 comprises 17 residues. From germline, CDR1 is SGHDT and CDR2 YYEEEE. Trimming pared 1 base from V and 3 bases from J, leaving 19 bases between.

This chain connects TRBV3-1 (or the pseudogene TRBV3-2) to TRBJ2-7; no clear D. The germline CDR1 and CDR2 sequences are LGHDT and YNNKEL (reference sequence). V gave up 0 bases and J gave up 7 bases, with 16 bases separating them. This CDR3 is 15 amino acids long. The CDR3 region has the DNA TGTGCCAGCAGCCAAGATTATACGAATCTGAGGGAGCAGTACTTC. This encodes CASSQDYTNLREQYF.

In this sample, this clone turned up once. The CDR3 sequence is CSGGESSGNTIYF. In DNA form, the CDR3 reads TGCAGCGGGGGGGAGAGTTCTGGAAACACCATATATTTT. V and J are TRBV29-1 and TRBJ1-3, with D possibly matching TRBD1 (5 bases). Germline V gene data show CDR1 as SQVTM and CDR2 as ANQGSEA. The CDR3 covers 13 residues. The ends were cut back, 7 bases at V and 1 base at J, with 11 bases in the middle.

V usage is TRBV3-1 (or the pseudogene TRBV3-2) and J usage is TRBJ1-4, with a possible D match to TRBD1 (6 bases). Germline lookup yields CDR1 LGHDT and CDR2 YNNKEL (reference sequence). This CDR3 comprises 16 residues. Trimming took off 4 bases at V and 4 bases at J, with 16 bases between the two ends. CDR3 in amino acids: CASSLRGGEFNEKLFF. The CDR3 nucleotides are TGTGCCAGCAGCCTTAGAGGGGGGGAGTTTAATGAAAAACTGTTTTTT.

The gene calls are TRBV7-2 and TRBJ1-1, with D unclear. The CDR3 runs to 13 residues. V dropped 1 base and J dropped 5 bases, with 8 bases sitting between them. Germline V gene lookup returns CDR1 SGHTA and CDR2 FQGNSA. Here the CDR3 DNA reads TGTGCCAGCAGCTTAGTCTCCGAGACTGAAGCTTTCTTT. As protein: CASSLVSETEAFF.

V is TRBV25-1 and J is TRBJ1-6; TRBD1 is a possible D gene (6 bases). The V and J ends lost 4 bases and 5 bases respectively, with 18 bases between them. The CDR3 has 17 amino acids. The germline gives CDR1 MGHDK, CDR2 SYGVNS. The CDR3 is CASSALTGGADNSPLHF. The CDR3 region has the DNA TGTGCCAGCAGTGCGCTGACGGGGGGCGCGGATAATTCACCCCTCCACTTT.

The V gene is TRBV4-2, the J gene TRBJ2-3, with 9 bases that match TRBD2. CDR1 is LGHNA, CDR2 YNFKEQ, per germline. V was clipped by 0 bases and J by 5 bases; unmatched bases: 9. The CDR3 sequence is 17 residues long. CDR3 nucleotides: TGTGCCAGCAGCCAAGATGGGGCGGGGGGGCCGAAAGATACGCAGTATTTT. Residues: CASSQDGAGGPKDTQYF.

The chain has TRBV30 and TRBJ1-4, with a tentative D call TRBD1 (6 bases). Trimming shortened V by 0 bases and J by 8 bases, and 10 bases separated the two germline ends. This CDR3 comprises 13 residues. In germline, CDR1 is GTSNPN, CDR2 SVGIG (reference sequence). CDR3 loop: CAWSVSRGEKLFF. CDR3 bases: TGTGCCTGGAGTGTATCGAGGGGGGAAAAACTGTTTTTT.

This chain connects TRBV5-1 to TRBJ2-7, with a possible D match to TRBD1 (6 bases). The V end lost 4 bases, the J end lost 3 bases, and 14 bases lay between the germline ends. CDR1 and CDR2 (germline): SGHRS, YFSETQ. CDR3 size: 14 residues. The CDR3 region is CASSRDRNNYEQYF. CDR3 bases: TGCGCCAGCAGCCGAGACAGGAATAACTACGAGCAGTACTTC.

This chain connects TRBV7-9 to TRBJ1-6, with D unclear. Germline V lookup: CDR1 SEHNR, CDR2 FQNEAQ (reference sequence). Trimming pared 1 base from V and 7 bases from J, leaving 8 bases between. The CDR3 sequence is 14 residues long. The chain's CDR3 is CASSLEPSNSPLHF. DNA of the CDR3: TGTGCCAGCAGCTTAGAGCCATCGAATTCACCCCTCCACTTT.

This chain connects TRBV30 to TRBJ2-7, with D possibly being TRBD2 (6 bases). The CDR3 consists of 14 residues. Germline CDR1 is GTSNPN and CDR2 is SVGIG (reference sequence). The ends were cut back, 4 bases at V and 5 bases at J, with 18 bases in the middle. The CDR3 here is CAWNFGTGADEQYF. The CDR3 coding sequence is TGTGCCTGGAACTTCGGGACTGGAGCCGACGAGCAGTACTTC.

The V call is TRBV10-1, the J call TRBJ2-7, with 10 bases that match TRBD2. Looked up from germline, CDR1 is WNHNN and CDR2 is SYGVQD (reference sequence). This CDR3 has 18 amino acids. V dropped 0 bases and J dropped 6; count of bases not matched to a gene: 14. CDR3 nucleotide sequence: TGCGCCAGCAGTGAGTCGAGAGGCGGAACTAGCGGGGTCCCCGAGCAGTACTTC. Its translation is CASSESRGGTSGVPEQYF.